This T cell receptor (beta chain) was documented in a study of cytomegalovirus exposure and HLA in healthy donors. The CDR3 sequence is 17 residues long. Germline values: CDR1 KGHSH, CDR2 LQKENI. V lost 3 bases and J 2 bases, leaving 19 bases between the germline ends. With respect to this clone: Antigen: not known.

This PCR relied on a set of 60 Vbeta primers and 13 Jbeta primers. Clones were read by immunoSEQ multiplex PCR, and TCRdb kept only the in-frame ones, dropping some. The sample lists 150,000 to 200,000 clones, roughly 79% occurring once. Study-wide results and caveats: An analysis done earlier found most TCR beta V segments productive about 90% or about 30% of the time.

Source material: PBMCs. The V call is TRBV18, the J call TRBJ2-5; a weak D match, TRBD2 (7 bases). The TCR comes from a woman younger than 45 in good health and CMV-seropositive. The CDR3 sequence: CASSPSATGRGQETQYF. CDR3 DNA sequence: TGTGCCAGCTCACCGTCAGCTACAGGGAGGGGACAAGAGACCCAGTACTTC. Combining the CDR3 with reference TRBV18 and TRBJ2-5 gives the whole variable domain NAGVMQNPRHLVRRRGQEARLRCSPMKGHSHVYWYRQLPEEGLKFMVYLQKENIIDESGMPKERFSAEFPKEGPSILRIQQVVRGDSAAYFCASSPSATGRGQETQYFGPGTRLLVL.